The sequence of this T cell receptor (beta chain) was determined in a study of T cells in Graves' hyperthyroidism and ophthalmopathy (dated by TCRdb to the late 2010s). Some background on the complete study: Peripheral blood samples were taken at the time of initial diagnosis, prior to any treatment. To identify TCR V-J signatures that set the groups apart, the researchers used a discovery cohort of about a hundred patients, made up of roughly 45 with Graves' ophthalmopathy and about 60 with stable Graves' hyperthyroidism. An independent validation cohort of 18 to 20 hyperthyroidism patients and about 15 patients who later progressed to ophthalmopathy tested prospective prediction of ophthalmopathy. The approximately 100 discovery patients were randomly split 7:3 into training and test sets. In addition, the study compared T-cell repertoires in thyroid tissue and in blood from about 6 Graves' hyperthyroidism patients. Following sampling, methimazole starting at 30 mg daily was given to hyperthyroidism patients, and high-dose intravenous methylprednisolone was given to ophthalmopathy patients. The paper reports TCR Vbeta CDR3 sequencing of roughly 140 peripheral blood samples: 43 ophthalmopathy, about 75 hyperthyroidism and 17 progressor patients. Overall results and qualifications from the work: Sample size was not statistically predetermined, and investigators were not blinded to group allocation. In validation, the model predicted progression to ophthalmopathy a median of around 6.5 months before onset, with about 71% sensitivity and 72.22% specificity. Most expanded thyroid clonotypes (frequency above 0.001) were also detected in blood, a finding suggesting that blood repertoires may reflect thyroid immune responses. A 13 V-J signature model separated ophthalmopathy from stable hyperthyroidism, with around 88% sensitivity and roughly 81% specificity in cross-validation and 80%/75% in testing.

Amplification of TCR beta CDR3 regions was carried out from RNA transcripts. For the first round of RT-PCR on the TCR CDR3, the HTBI primer set was used together with the Qiagen OneStep RT-PCR kit. Libraries were constructed in a second round of multiplex PCR, after which size selection and purification were performed. Paired-end sequencing of the libraries was performed with 100 bp reads on an Illumina HiSeq2000. As for the original processing: SOAPnuke was used to process the raw data, with reads discarded if the reads contained adapters or uncalled bases, had a mean Phred below 15, or lacked an exact constant-primer or identifier match. COPE v1.2.5 was used to merge the high-quality paired reads, and each unique nucleotide sequence was defined as a clonotype. MiTCR v1.1 was used to align the clonotypes against IMGT TRBV, TRBD and TRBJ reference segments. Only V-J combinations with frequency above 0.0001, covering about 99% of repertoires, were analysed. A TCS score was defined as the ratio of F50 (clonal expansion) to E x V (chaos), with BLOSUM62-based TCRdist applied between CDR3 peptides within each V-J. Welch's t-statistics and random forest reduced roughly 500 V-J features to 13, which were used in a naive Bayes classifier (R e1071). The Morisita-Horn index was used to measure how similar the thyroid and blood repertoires were. TCRdb redid the processing of the public reads, applying fastp at Q25 and MiXCR, and retained in-frame beta chains. Every CDR3 protein is listed once, alongside the most common genes and DNA of its rows. The V and J calls shown here were made by TCRdb, not taken from the authors' results. In all, the sample holds about 680,000 distinct CDR3 sequences, and roughly 32% of those were seen once. The top ten hold less than 35% of the sample.

CDR1 SGHNT and CDR2 YYREEE were looked up in the germline V gene (reference sequence). The CDR3 runs 14 residues from the cysteine to the phenylalanine. Only the CDR3 DNA is retained, 42 bases long and in frame from the first base. V lost 0 bases and J lost 3 bases; the stretch between them is 7 bases long. This clonotype has a handful of counts. Its target antigen remains unknown. Within one base of it there is no much larger clone, and no base qualities were kept. Stable Graves' hyperthyroidism was defined as the absence of progression to ophthalmopathy over 18 months of follow-up. The hyperthyroidism patients were between 18 and 65 years old and newly diagnosed, with a disease duration of less than 2 months. The study excluded patients with uncontrolled infections, other autoimmune diseases, pregnancy or lactation. Clinical symptoms, serum thyroxine and TRAb, thyroid ultrasound, and orbital computed tomography formed the basis for the diagnoses. Ficoll-Paque density gradient centrifugation was used to isolate PBMCs from around 10 ml of fresh peripheral blood. Trizol reagent was used to extract total RNA, and RNA quality was then checked on an Agilent 2100 Bioanalyzer.

The V gene is TRBV5-4 and the J gene is TRBJ1-3, with the D gene not clear enough to name. The clonotype originates from a woman in her forties with Graves' hyperthyroidism. The sequencing sample was made of blood. The sequenced DNA: TGTGCCAGCAGCTTGGTGGGTTATGGAAACACCATATATTTT. It codes for CASSLVGYGNTIYF.